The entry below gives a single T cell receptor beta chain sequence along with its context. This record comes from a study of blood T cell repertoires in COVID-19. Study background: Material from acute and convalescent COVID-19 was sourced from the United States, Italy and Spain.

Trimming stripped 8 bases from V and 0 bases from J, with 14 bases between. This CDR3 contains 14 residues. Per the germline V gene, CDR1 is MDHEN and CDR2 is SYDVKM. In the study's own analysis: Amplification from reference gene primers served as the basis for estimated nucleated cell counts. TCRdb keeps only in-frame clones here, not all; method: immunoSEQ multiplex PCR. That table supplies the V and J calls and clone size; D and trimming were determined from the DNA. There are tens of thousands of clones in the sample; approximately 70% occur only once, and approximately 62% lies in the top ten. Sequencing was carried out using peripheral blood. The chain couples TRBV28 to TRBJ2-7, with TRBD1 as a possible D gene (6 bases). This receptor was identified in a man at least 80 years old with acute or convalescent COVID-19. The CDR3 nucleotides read TGTGCCAGCTTCCCAGGGGATAGCTCCTACGAGCAGTACTTC. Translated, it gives CASFPGDSSYEQYF. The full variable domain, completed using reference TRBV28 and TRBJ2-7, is DVKVTQSSRYLVKRTGEKVFLECVQDMDHENMFWYRQDPGLGLRLIYFSYDVKMKEKGDIPEGYSVSREKKERFSLILESASTNQTSMYLCASFPGDSSYEQYFGPGTRLTVT.